This TCR beta chain was profiled in a study of post-analysis software for immune sequencing data. About the study: As for disease course, relapsing-remitting, secondary progressive and progressive-relapsing multiple sclerosis were all included.

There are 14 residues in the CDR3. V gave up 5 bases and J gave up 3 bases, with 15 bases separating them. Germline CDR1 is DFQATT and CDR2 is SNEGSKA (reference sequence). Unique-molecular-identifier-tagged TCR beta cDNA libraries were used. TCRdb redid the calling of the PCR reads with MiXCR, one entry per CDR3 protein. The table includes 600,000 to 750,000 distinct CDR3 sequences, approximately 59% detected once. This clonotype has only a few counts. The antigen is undetermined. Study results and limitations: Batch-matched samples strongly co-clustered by F measure. Higher frequency in patients than in controls was seen for about five TRBV segments, with TRBV5-6, TRBV5-1 and TRBV20-1 among them. Significantly lower normalized Chao1 diversity was seen in multiple sclerosis patients than in controls.

The receptor was derived from a girl aged 2-9 years with multiple sclerosis. The sample was blood. The gene calls are TRBV20-1 and TRBJ2-3; D not resolved. The CDR3, as DNA: TGCAGTGCTTATGACCCTCGACTGACAGATACGCAGTATTTT. Its translation is CSAYDPRLTDTQYF.